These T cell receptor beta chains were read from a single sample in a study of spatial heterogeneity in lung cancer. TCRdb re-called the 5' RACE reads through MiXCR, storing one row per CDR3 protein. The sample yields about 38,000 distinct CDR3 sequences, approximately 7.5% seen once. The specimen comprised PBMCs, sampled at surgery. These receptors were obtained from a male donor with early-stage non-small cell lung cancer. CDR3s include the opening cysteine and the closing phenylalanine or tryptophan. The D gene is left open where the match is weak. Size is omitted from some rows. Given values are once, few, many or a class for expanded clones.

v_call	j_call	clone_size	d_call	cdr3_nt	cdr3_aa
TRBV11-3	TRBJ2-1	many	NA	TGTGCCAGCGGGAGCGCTTCCTACAATGAGCAGTTCTTC	CASGSASYNEQFF
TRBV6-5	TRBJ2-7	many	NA	TGTGCCAGCAACCGAGACAGGTCCCACGAGCAGTACTTC	CASNRDRSHEQYF
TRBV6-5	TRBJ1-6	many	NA	TGTGCCAGCAGTTACGACAAAAATTCACCCCTCCACTTT	CASSYDKNSPLHF
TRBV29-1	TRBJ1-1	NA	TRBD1	TGCAGCGCTGGGAGGCAGGGGGCGATGAACACTGAAGCTTTCTTT	CSAGRQGAMNTEAFF
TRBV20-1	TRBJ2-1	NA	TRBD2	TGCAGTGCTGGAGGACTTGGGAGGGCCAGGGAGCAGTTCTTC	CSAGGLGRAREQFF
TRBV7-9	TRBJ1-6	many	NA	TGTGCCAGCAGCTACACCGGGGATTCACCCCTCCACTTT	CASSYTGDSPLHF
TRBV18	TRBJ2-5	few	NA	TGTGCCAGCTCACCACGGGACGGGAAAGAGACCCAGTACTTC	CASSPRDGKETQYF
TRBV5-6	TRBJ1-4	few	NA	TGTGCCAGCAGCCGGCCTAATGAAAAACTGTTTTTT	CASSRPNEKLFF
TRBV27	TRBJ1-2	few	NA	TGTGCCAGCAGTTCGGGGGGTGTAAATGGCTACACCTTC	CASSSGGVNGYTF
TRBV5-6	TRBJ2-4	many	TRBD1	TGTGCCAGCAGTGGGACAGGGGAAGCCAAAAACATTCAGTACTTC	CASSGTGEAKNIQYF
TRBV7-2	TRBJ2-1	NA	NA	TGTGCCAGCAGCGACGGCGTCAGCTCCTACAATGAGCAGTTCTTC	CASSDGVSSYNEQFF
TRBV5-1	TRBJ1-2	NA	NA	TGCGCCAGCAGCCCCGGACAGCACACTAACTATGGCTACACCTTC	CASSPGQHTNYGYTF
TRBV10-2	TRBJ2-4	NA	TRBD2	TGCGCCAGCCAGACTAGCGGGAGACACATTCAGTACTTC	CASQTSGRHIQYF
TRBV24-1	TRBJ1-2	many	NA	TGTGCCACCAGTGATTCTTCGACACCCGGTAGTGGCTACACCTTC	CATSDSSTPGSGYTF
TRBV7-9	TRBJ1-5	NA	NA	TGTGCCAGCAGCATAGGTGCGGGAATCAGCAATCAGCCCCAGCATTTT	CASSIGAGISNQPQHF
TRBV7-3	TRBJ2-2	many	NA	TGTGCCAGCAGCCCGATGAGCCCAGAGACCGGGGAGCTGTTTTTT	CASSPMSPETGELFF
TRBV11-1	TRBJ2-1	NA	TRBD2	TGTGCCAGCAGCTTATGGACTAGCGGGGGTGGTGAGCAGTTCTTC	CASSLWTSGGGEQFF
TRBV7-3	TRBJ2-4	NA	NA	TGTGCCAGCAGCCCAACGGGTGGCCCCCCCAACATTCAGTACTTC	CASSPTGGPPNIQYF
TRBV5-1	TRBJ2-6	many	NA	TGCGCCAGCAGCCCCCGGGACCTAACTGGGGCCAACGTCCTGACTTTC	CASSPRDLTGANVLTF
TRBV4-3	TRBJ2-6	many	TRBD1	TGCGCCAGCAGCCAAGATCAGGGAAGGGACAGCTTCTCTGGGGCCAACGTCCTGACTTTC	CASSQDQGRDSFSGANVLTF
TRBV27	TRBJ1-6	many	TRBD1	TGTGCCAGCAGGATTGGGACAGGTGTTAATTCACCCCTCCACTTT	CASRIGTGVNSPLHF
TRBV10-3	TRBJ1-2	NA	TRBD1	TGTGCCATCAGTCGGACAGGGGGATCCTATGGCCACACCTTC	CAISRTGGSYGHTF
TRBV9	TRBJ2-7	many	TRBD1	TGTGCCAGCAGCGACCCCCCCGACAGGGCGCAGTACTTC	CASSDPPDRAQYF
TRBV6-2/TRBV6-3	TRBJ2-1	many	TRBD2	TGTGCCAGCAGTTACGCGGGAGGGGGCTTTGGGGAGCAGTTCTTC	CASSYAGGGFGEQFF
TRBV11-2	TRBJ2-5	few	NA	TGTGCCAGCAGCTTAGGTAGCGTCGGCCAAGAGACCCAGTACTTC	CASSLGSVGQETQYF
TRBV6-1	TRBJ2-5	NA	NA	TGTGCCAGCAGTGAAGACCGGACCACTGCCAAGGAGACCCAGTACTTC	CASSEDRTTAKETQYF
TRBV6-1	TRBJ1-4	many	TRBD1	TGTGCCAGCAGTCCCCGGGACAGGGGGTTAGAAAAACTGTTTTTT	CASSPRDRGLEKLFF
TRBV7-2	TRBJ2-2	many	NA	TGTGCCAGCAGCCGGCTTAAGGGGGTCGGGGAGCTGTTTTTT	CASSRLKGVGELFF
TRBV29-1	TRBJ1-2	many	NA	TGCAGCGTTCCCCTCGGTTATGGCTACACCTTC	CSVPLGYGYTF
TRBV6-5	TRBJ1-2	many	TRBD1	TGTGCCAGCAACAGACAGGGAAACTATGGCTACACCTTC	CASNRQGNYGYTF
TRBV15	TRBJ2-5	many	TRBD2	TGTGCCACCAGCAGAGGGGGAGGGCCTAGCGGCCCTATCCTCCAAGAGACCCAGTACTTC	CATSRGGGPSGPILQETQYF
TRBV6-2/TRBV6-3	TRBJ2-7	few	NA	TGTGCCAGCCGCGGCCCGGGGGCTGGGGAATACGAGCAGTACTTC	CASRGPGAGEYEQYF
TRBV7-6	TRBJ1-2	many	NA	TGTGCCAGCAGCTTAGAGGGGGGCACTGGCTACACCTTC	CASSLEGGTGYTF
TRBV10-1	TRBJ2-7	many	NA	TGCGCCACTGTACTTACAGAGCAGTACTTC	CATVLTEQYF
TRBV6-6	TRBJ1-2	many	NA	TGTGCCAGCACCCATGGGAGGACTACCGGCTATGGCTACACCTTC	CASTHGRTTGYGYTF
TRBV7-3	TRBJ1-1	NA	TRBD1	TGTGCCAGCAACCCCGGACAGGAGGAGAGAGCTTTCTTT	CASNPGQEERAFF
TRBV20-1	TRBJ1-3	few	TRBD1	TGCAGTGCTAGGGGCACAGGGGATTGGGGAAACACCATATATTTT	CSARGTGDWGNTIYF
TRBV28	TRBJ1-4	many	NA	TGTGCCAGCAGTCCTCTGACGGGCGCGGCTAATGAAAAACTGTTTTTT	CASSPLTGAANEKLFF
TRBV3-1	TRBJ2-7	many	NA	TGTGCCAGCAGCCAAGAAGAAGGGACCGAGCAGTACTTC	CASSQEEGTEQYF
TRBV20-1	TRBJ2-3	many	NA	TGCAGTGCTAGCGGGGTTACCACAGATACGCAGTATTTT	CSASGVTTDTQYF
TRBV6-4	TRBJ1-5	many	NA	TGTGCCAGCAGCCAATCCCACGGTCAGCCCCAGCATTTT	CASSQSHGQPQHF
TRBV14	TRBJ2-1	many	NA	TGTGCCAGCAGCCAAGAGGGCGGACAGGAGCAGTTCTTC	CASSQEGGQEQFF
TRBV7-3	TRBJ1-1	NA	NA	TGTGCCAGCAGCCCAAACTTGTACACTGAAGCTTTCTTT	CASSPNLYTEAFF
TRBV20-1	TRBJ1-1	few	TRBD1	TGCAGTGCATATCACAGGGGGCAGGGCACTGAAGCTTTCTTT	CSAYHRGQGTEAFF
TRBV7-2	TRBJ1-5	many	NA	TGTGCCAGCAGCCAAGATGGTTTCGATCAGCCCCAGCATTTT	CASSQDGFDQPQHF
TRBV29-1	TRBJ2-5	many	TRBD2	TGCAGCGGTACCGGACTAGCGGGCCGGGGGGAGACCCAGTACTTC	CSGTGLAGRGETQYF
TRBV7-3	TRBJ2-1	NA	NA	TGTGCCAGCAGCTTAACAGGGGTCAATGAGCAGTTCTTC	CASSLTGVNEQFF
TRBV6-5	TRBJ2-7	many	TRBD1	TGTGCCAGCAGCTCCGGGACAGGGGGCAGGTACGAGCAGTACTTC	CASSSGTGGRYEQYF
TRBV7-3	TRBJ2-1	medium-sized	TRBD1	TGTGCCAGCAGCTCCCGACAGGGTCGCTCCTACAATGAGCAGTTCTTC	CASSSRQGRSYNEQFF
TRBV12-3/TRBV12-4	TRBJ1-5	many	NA	TGTGCCAGCAGTTTTAGCCGGGATCAGCCCCAGCATTTT	CASSFSRDQPQHF
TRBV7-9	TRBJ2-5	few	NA	TGTGCCAGCAGCTTAGTCTCTTCTCGGGAGACCCAGTACTTC	CASSLVSSRETQYF
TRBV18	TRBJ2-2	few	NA	TGTGCCAGCTCACCAGGAGCAACCAGGGAGCTGTTTTTT	CASSPGATRELFF
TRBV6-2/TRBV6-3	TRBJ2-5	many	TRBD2	TGTGCCAGCAGTTATGGGGGGGAGAAAGAGACCCAGTACTTC	CASSYGGEKETQYF
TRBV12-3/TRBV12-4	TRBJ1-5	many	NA	TGTGCCAGCAGTTTTAGTGTCGGCAATCAGCCCCAGCATTTT	CASSFSVGNQPQHF
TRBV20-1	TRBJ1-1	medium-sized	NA	TGCAGTGCCCCCGTTTCGCGGGACACTGAAGCTTTCTTT	CSAPVSRDTEAFF
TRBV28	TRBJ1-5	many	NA	TGTGCCAGCAGGGGCAGTAATCAGCCCCAGCATTTT	CASRGSNQPQHF